The sequence of this T cell receptor beta chain was determined in a study of blood T cell repertoires in COVID-19. In regard to this clone: Other DNA variants within this sample encode the same CDR3.

The CDR3 covers 14 residues. The germline gives CDR1 MNHEY, CDR2 SVGAGI. V was cut by 2 bases and J by 3 bases, with 11 bases left in between. Using immunoSEQ multiplex PCR, the repertoire was profiled, and TCRdb retains in-frame clones only, with some absent. In the table there are 230,000 or so clones, 75% to 90% of which are singletons. Sequencing used peripheral blood. The V and J genes are TRBV6-5 and TRBJ2-7, with a possible D match to TRBD1 (5 bases). This clonotype was obtained from a human donor in a cohort sampled during active COVID-19. The DNA of the CDR3 is TGTGCCAGCAGTTACGGCAGGGAAGGCTACGAGCAGTACTTC. It yields the protein CASSYGREGYEQYF.